Following are 18 T cell receptor beta chains from one sample sequenced in a study of blood T cell repertoires in COVID-19. Using immunoSEQ multiplex PCR, the repertoire was profiled, and TCRdb retains in-frame clones only, with some absent. The data show over 200,000 clones, with 84% seen just once and about 1.7% held by the top ten. Sample: PBMCs or T cells enriched from blood (not recorded which). The receptor set was obtained from a man aged 60 to 69 who had recovered from COVID-19.

V gene TRBV19 combines with J gene TRBJ1-4; D remains ambiguous. V lost 3 bases, J lost 4 bases, and 9 bases lay in between. Germline V gives CDR1 LNHDA, CDR2 SQIVND (reference sequence). The CDR3 runs 14 residues. This chain's CDR3 is CASSMREDNEKLFF. CDR3 sequence (DNA): TGTGCCAGTAGTATGCGGGAAGATAATGAAAAACTGTTTTTT.

This clone was observed a handful of times. The rearrangement links TRBV4-3 to TRBJ2-7; 11 positions match TRBD1. The CDR3 is 15 residues long. The V gene end was trimmed by 5 bases and the J gene end by 6 bases; junction bases not matched to a gene: 9. Germline-derived CDR1 and CDR2 are LGHNA and YSLEER. The CDR3 DNA sequence: TGCGCCAGCAGCTCTGGACAGGGGGCTATCTCCGAGCAGTACTTC. Amino acids: CASSSGQGAISEQYF.

The chain uses TRBV5-1 and TRBJ1-3; 8 bases match TRBD1. The germline V gene encodes CDR1 SGHRS and CDR2 YFSETQ. This CDR3 has 18 residues. With V trimmed by 4 bases and J by 0 bases, 12 bases remained unmatched. CDR3 amino acids: CASSPGGQGAPSGNTIYF. In nucleotides, the CDR3 is TGCGCCAGCAGCCCCGGGGGGCAGGGGGCACCCTCTGGAAACACCATATATTTT.

The V call is TRBV7-9, the J call TRBJ2-3; 9 bases map to TRBD2. The V segment lost 1 base and the J segment 3 bases; nucleotides outside the gene matches: 5. Per the germline V gene, CDR1 is SEHNR and CDR2 is FQNEAQ (reference sequence). This CDR3 spans 16 amino acids. CDR3 DNA: TGTGCCAGCAGCTTAGTCCTGGCGGGGGGGACAGATACGCAGTATTTT. Translating gives CASSLVLAGGTDTQYF.

This chain connects TRBV2 to TRBJ2-7, with D possibly being TRBD1 (5 bases). CDR1 and CDR2 (germline): SNHLY, FYNNEI. The CDR3 has 13 amino acids. Between the trimmed V and J ends, which lost 6 bases and 4 bases, there was a span of 13 bases. The CDR3 loop is CASSTYDSYEQYF. CDR3 nucleotide sequence: TGTGCCAGCAGCACATACGACAGTTACGAGCAGTACTTC.

The chain carries TRBV28 and TRBJ1-1; D unresolved. V lost 7 bases to trimming and J lost 8 bases, with 20 bases between them. The CDR3 spans 14 residues. From germline, CDR1 is MDHEN and CDR2 SYDVKM. The CDR3 sequence: CASTLFVGTVEAFF. In DNA form, the CDR3 reads TGTGCCAGCACCCTCTTCGTAGGCACAGTCGAAGCTTTCTTT.

V usage is TRBV6-1 and J usage is TRBJ1-6; TRBD1 is a possible D gene (5 bases). Trimming cost V 3 bases and J 9 bases, with 12 bases left between them. This CDR3 has 14 amino acids. Germline V gene data show CDR1 as MNHNS and CDR2 as SASEGT. CDR3: CASSEAGNISPLHF. CDR3 sequence (DNA): TGTGCCAGCAGTGAGGCAGGGAACATTTCACCCCTCCACTTT.

The CDR3 loop reads CASSQELGPRYEQYF. As DNA, the CDR3 is TGCGCCAGCAGCCAAGAACTGGGCCCGCGCTACGAGCAGTACTTC. The V and J genes are TRBV4-3 and TRBJ2-7; D uncertain. The CDR3 runs 15 residues. V shed 0 bases and J shed 3 bases, with 12 bases lying between them. Germline-derived CDR1 and CDR2 are LGHNA and YSLEER.

In DNA, the CDR3 is TGTGCCAGCAGCTTGGATGCCAGGGGGCTCGTTTCACCCCTCCACTTT. This gives the protein CASSLDARGLVSPLHF. The chain recombines TRBV5-4 with TRBJ1-6, with 8 bases aligning to TRBD1. This CDR3 has 16 amino acids. With 0 bases clipped from V and 9 bases from J, the junction kept 8 bases outside the gene matches. CDR1 is SGHNT and CDR2 is YYREEE in the germline V gene (reference sequence).

This rearrangement joins TRBV2 to TRBJ1-4; possible D gene TRBD1, 5 bases. The CDR3 sequence is 12 residues long. V lost 7 bases and J 5 bases, leaving 8 bases between the germline ends. Germline V lookup: CDR1 SNHLY, CDR2 FYNNEI. Written as DNA, the CDR3 is TGTGCCAGCAACCAGGGAAATGAAAAACTGTTTTTT. Protein: CASNQGNEKLFF.

The V call is TRBV4-3, the J call TRBJ2-3; D is perhaps TRBD2 (5 bases). The length of the CDR3 is 15 residues. Deletions cut 4 bases from V and 2 bases from J, with 13 bases between. CDR1 LGHNA and CDR2 YSLEER come from the germline V gene. CDR3 in amino acids: CASSPTGLSTDTQYF. In nucleotides, the CDR3 is TGCGCCAGCAGCCCCACGGGGTTATCCACAGATACGCAGTATTTT.

V and J are TRBV5-5 and TRBJ1-4; D gene unclear. V lost 0 bases, J lost 0 bases, and 6 bases lay in between. CDR1 and CDR2 from the germline V gene are SGHKS and YYEKEE (reference sequence). The CDR3 contains 15 residues. DNA of the CDR3: TGTGCCAGCAGCTTGGATCAGGCAACTAATGAAAAACTGTTTTTT. Protein: CASSLDQATNEKLFF.

The chain uses TRBV15 and TRBJ2-2, with D possibly matching TRBD1 (7 bases). Germline V gene lookup returns CDR1 LNHNV and CDR2 YYDKDF (reference sequence). V lost 2 bases to trimming and J lost 6 bases, with 19 bases between them. The CDR3 extends over 17 amino acids. The CDR3 nucleotides are TGTGCCACCAGCAGAAGTAAAGGCAGGGGGGTCCCCGGGGAGCTGTTTTTT. Encoded protein: CATSRSKGRGVPGELFF. Looking up the rest from reference TRBV15 and TRBJ2-2 gives the full variable domain: DAMVIQNPRYQVTQFGKPVTLSCSQTLNHNVMYWYQQKSSQAPKLLFHYYDKDFNNEADTPDNFQSRRPNTSFCFLDIRSPGLGDTAMYLCATSRSKGRGVPGELFFGEGSRLTVL.

The chain recombines TRBV2 with TRBJ1-2; 7 bases align to TRBD1. The V gene end was trimmed by 6 bases and the J gene end by 4 bases; junction bases not matched to a gene: 8. CDR1 and CDR2 (germline): SNHLY, FYNNEI. This CDR3 has 14 amino acids. CDR3 loop: CASRLQGSAYGYTF. The CDR3 DNA is TGTGCCAGCAGGCTACAGGGGAGTGCCTATGGCTACACCTTC.

The chain links TRBV5-8 to TRBJ1-3; 7 bases are a match to TRBD1. Looked up from germline, CDR1 is SGHTS and CDR2 is YDEGEE. This CDR3 is built from 15 residues. J lost 4 bases, V lost 0 bases, and 4 bases had no gene match. The CDR3 is CASSLVRTGGNTIYF. The CDR3 DNA reads TGTGCCAGCAGCTTGGTTAGGACAGGAGGAAACACCATATATTTT.

The chain has TRBV27 and TRBJ1-1, with D possibly matching TRBD1 (5 bases). V was cut by 6 bases and J by 1 base, with 15 bases left in between. CDR1 and CDR2 (germline): MNHEY, SMNVEV (reference sequence). The CDR3 is 15 amino acids. The CDR3 sequence is CASSLGSGENTEAFF. The CDR3 nucleotides read TGTGCCAGCAGCTTAGGTTCGGGGGAGAACACTGAAGCTTTCTTT.

This clone occurred once. The genes are TRBV2 and TRBJ2-6, with a tentative D call TRBD1 (6 bases). CDR3 length: 15 amino acids. Germline V gives CDR1 SNHLY, CDR2 FYNNEI. Trimming shortened V by 8 bases and J by 3 bases, and 14 bases separated the two germline ends. For the CDR3, the DNA is TGTGCCAGCGATACAGGGTTGTTTGGGGCCAACGTCCTGACTTTC. Translating it yields CASDTGLFGANVLTF.

V and J are TRBV18 and TRBJ2-3, with 7 nucleotides matching TRBD1. The CDR3 totals 13 residues. Germline lookup yields CDR1 KGHSH and CDR2 LQKENI. Trimming cost V 8 bases and J 0 bases; bases outside gene matches: 2. The CDR3 sequence is CASGQESTDTQYF. The CDR3 DNA follows: TGTGCCAGCGGACAGGAGAGCACAGATACGCAGTATTTT. The entire variable domain, with the rest obtained from reference TRBV18 and TRBJ2-3, is as follows: NAGVMQNPRHLVRRRGQEARLRCSPMKGHSHVYWYRQLPEEGLKFMVYLQKENIIDESGMPKERFSAEFPKEGPSILRIQQVVRGDSAAYFCASGQESTDTQYFGPGTRLTVL.